The rows below give T cell receptor beta chains drawn from one sample of a study of blood T cell repertoires in COVID-19. Assay: immunoSEQ multiplex PCR; the TCRdb copy retains only in-frame clones and omits some. The data show 60,000 to 90,000 clones, 65% to 85% seen once. The specimen was peripheral blood. The source of these receptors is a man between 60 and 75 years old with active or convalescent COVID-19. Each CDR3 is given with its conserved first and last residue. The order of the fields is D gene, V gene, J gene, clone size, CDR3 protein, CDR3 DNA. D genes are given only for firm matches. Some rows have no size entry. The others give once, few or many, or a class for an expanded clone.

d_gene: NA; v_gene: TRBV19; j_gene: TRBJ1-4; abundance: NA; CDR3aa: CASRTGAATNEKLFF; CDR3nt: TGTGCCAGTAGAACAGGTGCAGCAACTAATGAAAAACTGTTTTTT
d_gene: TRBD1; v_gene: TRBV5-1; j_gene: TRBJ1-1; abundance: NA; CDR3aa: CASSPGTGNTEAFF; CDR3nt: TGCGCCAGCAGCCCGGGGACAGGGAACACTGAAGCTTTCTTT
d_gene: NA; v_gene: TRBV6-6; j_gene: TRBJ2-1; abundance: NA; CDR3aa: CASSYSRVYNEQFF; CDR3nt: TGTGCCAGCAGTTACTCGCGGGTGTACAATGAGCAGTTCTTC
d_gene: NA; v_gene: TRBV27; j_gene: TRBJ2-2; abundance: NA; CDR3aa: CASSPMVLVRRAGELFF; CDR3nt: TGTGCCAGCAGTCCAATGGTACTAGTTCGGAGGGCCGGGGAGCTGTTTTTT
d_gene: NA; v_gene: TRBV4-1; j_gene: TRBJ1-2; abundance: NA; CDR3aa: CASSQEREGYGYTF; CDR3nt: TGCGCCAGCAGCCAAGAGAGGGAGGGCTATGGCTACACCTTC
d_gene: NA; v_gene: TRBV6-5; j_gene: TRBJ1-5; abundance: NA; CDR3aa: CASSPNSNQPQHF; CDR3nt: TGTGCCAGCAGTCCAAATAGCAATCAGCCCCAGCATTTT
d_gene: TRBD2; v_gene: TRBV7-8; j_gene: TRBJ2-2; abundance: NA; CDR3aa: CASSLYRGDTGELFF; CDR3nt: TGTGCCAGCAGCTTATATCGGGGGGACACCGGGGAGCTGTTTTTT
d_gene: TRBD1; v_gene: TRBV29-1; j_gene: TRBJ1-5; abundance: NA; CDR3aa: CSVHTGAPHQPQHF; CDR3nt: TGCAGCGTTCATACAGGGGCCCCGCATCAGCCCCAGCATTTT
d_gene: TRBD1; v_gene: TRBV15; j_gene: TRBJ2-1; abundance: NA; CDR3aa: CATSQDRVGNNEQFF; CDR3nt: TGTGCCACCAGCCAGGACAGGGTTGGAAACAATGAGCAGTTCTTC
d_gene: NA; v_gene: TRBV5-1; j_gene: TRBJ2-4; abundance: once; CDR3aa: CASSLGGVRDIQYF; CDR3nt: TGCGCCAGCAGCTTGGGCGGGGTTAGGGACATTCAGTACTTC
d_gene: NA; v_gene: TRBV11-1; j_gene: TRBJ2-5; abundance: NA; CDR3aa: CASSLARGGRETQYF; CDR3nt: TGTGCCAGCAGCTTAGCGAGGGGGGGCCGAGAGACCCAGTACTTC
d_gene: NA; v_gene: TRBV19; j_gene: TRBJ2-5; abundance: NA; CDR3aa: CASSYSQRQETQYF; CDR3nt: TGTGCCAGTAGTTACAGCCAGCGGCAAGAGACCCAGTACTTC
d_gene: NA; v_gene: TRBV7-2; j_gene: TRBJ2-3; abundance: NA; CDR3aa: CASSLNPSPMQDTQYF; CDR3nt: TGTGCCAGCAGCTTAAACCCTAGCCCTATGCAAGATACGCAGTATTTT
d_gene: TRBD1; v_gene: TRBV19; j_gene: TRBJ1-1; abundance: NA; CDR3aa: CASSDRGGNTEAFF; CDR3nt: TGTGCCAGTAGTGACAGGGGAGGGAACACTGAAGCTTTCTTT
d_gene: NA; v_gene: TRBV6-2/TRBV6-3; j_gene: TRBJ2-2; abundance: NA; CDR3aa: CASSHGGGAVGTGELFF; CDR3nt: TGTGCCAGCAGTCACGGAGGGGGCGCGGTCGGCACCGGGGAGCTGTTTTTT
d_gene: NA; v_gene: TRBV25-1; j_gene: TRBJ1-1; abundance: NA; CDR3aa: CASSEARAGITEAFF; CDR3nt: TGTGCCAGCAGTGAAGCCAGGGCAGGGATCACTGAAGCTTTCTTT
d_gene: NA; v_gene: TRBV9; j_gene: TRBJ2-5; abundance: NA; CDR3aa: CASSVASGFETQYF; CDR3nt: TGTGCCAGCAGCGTAGCTTCAGGGTTTGAGACCCAGTACTTC
d_gene: TRBD1; v_gene: TRBV7-2; j_gene: TRBJ1-2; abundance: NA; CDR3aa: CASSYRDSYGYTF; CDR3nt: TGTGCCAGCAGCTACCGGGACAGCTATGGCTACACCTTC
d_gene: NA; v_gene: TRBV5-8; j_gene: TRBJ1-5; abundance: many; CDR3aa: CASSLTGNQPQHF; CDR3nt: TGTGCCAGCAGCTTAACAGGCAATCAGCCCCAGCATTTT
d_gene: TRBD1; v_gene: TRBV19; j_gene: TRBJ2-2; abundance: NA; CDR3aa: CASRIGQFGRDRRVTGELFF; CDR3nt: TGTGCCAGTAGAATAGGACAGTTTGGCAGGGACAGACGGGTCACCGGGGAGCTGTTTTTT
d_gene: NA; v_gene: TRBV5-5; j_gene: TRBJ1-2; abundance: NA; CDR3aa: CASSLPGGYGYTF; CDR3nt: TGTGCCAGCAGCTTGCCGGGGGGCTATGGCTACACCTTC
d_gene: NA; v_gene: TRBV6-5; j_gene: TRBJ1-2; abundance: NA; CDR3aa: CASSYAASHLSYGYTF; CDR3nt: TGTGCCAGCAGTTACGCCGCGTCGCACCTCTCCTATGGCTACACCTTC
d_gene: NA; v_gene: TRBV6-1; j_gene: TRBJ1-5; abundance: NA; CDR3aa: CASSDKPGGRSNQPQHF; CDR3nt: TGTGCCAGCAGTGACAAACCCGGAGGGCGGAGCAATCAGCCCCAGCATTTT